This T cell receptor (beta chain) was retrieved from a study of PD-L1 blockade in urothelial cancer. In the study overall: Patients previously received 0 to 3 chemotherapy regimens. Study conclusions and caveats: Better survival was predicted by below-median pretreatment blood TCR clonality.

Profiling relied on immunoSEQ multiplex PCR, and the TCRdb table lists in-frame clones only, not all of them. The data hold under 40,000 clones, with 82% observed a single time. Time point specified: pretreatment peripheral blood. The CDR3 has 14 residues. V was pared by 2 bases and J by 5 bases, with 3 bases of the junction left unmatched. Germline V CDR1 and CDR2: MNHNY, SVGAGI (reference sequence). Note on this clone: What it binds is unknown.

This sequence was found in a man in his fifties or sixties with urothelial cancer. Source: PBMCs, taken around atezolizumab (anti-PD-L1) treatment. The V and J genes are TRBV6-6 and TRBJ2-7; 10 nucleotides agree with TRBD1. Written as DNA, the CDR3 is TGTGCCAGCAGTTACCGGGACAGGGGCAACGAGCAGTACTTC. Amino acids: CASSYRDRGNEQYF.